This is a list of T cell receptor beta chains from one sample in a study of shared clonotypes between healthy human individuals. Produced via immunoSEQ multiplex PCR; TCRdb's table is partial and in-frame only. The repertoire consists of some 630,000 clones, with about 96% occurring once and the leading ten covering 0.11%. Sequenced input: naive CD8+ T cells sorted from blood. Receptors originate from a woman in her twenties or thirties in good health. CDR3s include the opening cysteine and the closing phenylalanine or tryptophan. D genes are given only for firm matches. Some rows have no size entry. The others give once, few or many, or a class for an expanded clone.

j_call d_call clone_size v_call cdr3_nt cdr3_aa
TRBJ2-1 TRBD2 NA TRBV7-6 TGTGCCAGCAGTCCCAGAGCGGGAGGGGGCCAAGAGCAGTTCTTC CASSPRAGGGQEQFF
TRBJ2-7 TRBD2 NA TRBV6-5 TGTGCCAGCAGTTACCTACTAGCGGGACACGAGCAGTACTTC CASSYLLAGHEQYF
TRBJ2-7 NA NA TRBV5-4 TGTGCCAGCAGCCCGGTCCGCGGGGCCTCCTACGAGCAGTACTTC CASSPVRGASYEQYF
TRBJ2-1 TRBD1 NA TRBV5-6 TGTGCCAGCAGCGCCCGGGTCAGGACAGGGAATGAGCAGTTCTTC CASSARVRTGNEQFF
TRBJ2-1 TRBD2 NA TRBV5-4 TGTGCCAGCAGCTTGGATTCCGCGGGAGGACTCGGTGAGCAGTTCTTC CASSLDSAGGLGEQFF
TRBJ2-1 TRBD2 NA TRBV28 TGTGCCAGCAGTCCAAGACTAGCGGGAGTTTTCAATGAGCAGTTCTTC CASSPRLAGVFNEQFF
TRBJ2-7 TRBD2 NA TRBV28 TGTGCCAGCACCACACTTTTCGAGGCGGGAGGGCCGCAGTACGAGCAGTACTTC CASTTLFEAGGPQYEQYF
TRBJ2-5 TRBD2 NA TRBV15 TGTGCCACCAGCAGAGAGGTAGCTAGACTAGCGGGAGCCCGAGAGACCCAGTACTTC CATSREVARLAGARETQYF
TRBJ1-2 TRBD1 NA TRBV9 TGTGCCAGCAGCGTAGGGGACAGGACCTCCTATGGCTACACCTTC CASSVGDRTSYGYTF
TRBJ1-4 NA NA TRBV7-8 TGTGCCAGCAGCTTTCTCCAGGGGATCGGGCTGTTTTTT CASSFLQGIGLFF
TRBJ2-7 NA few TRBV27 TGTGCCAGCAGTCCCTCCTACGAGCAGTACTTC CASSPSYEQYF
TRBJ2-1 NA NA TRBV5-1 TGCGCCAGCAGCCTAGGTGTAGATGAGCAGTTCTTC CASSLGVDEQFF
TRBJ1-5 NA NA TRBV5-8 TGTGCCAGCAGCCTCGGGATTCCCGTTCAGCCCCAGCATTTT CASSLGIPVQPQHF
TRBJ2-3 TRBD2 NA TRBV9 TGTGCCAGCAGCGTAGTCAAGCGGGAGAGCACAGATACGCAGTATTTT CASSVVKRESTDTQYF
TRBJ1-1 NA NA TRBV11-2 TGTGCCACCCGGGACAACTTGAACACTGAAGCTTTCTTT CATRDNLNTEAFF
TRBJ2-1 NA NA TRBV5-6 TGTGCCAGCAGCTTGCCTAGCGACCACAATGAGCAGTTCTTC CASSLPSDHNEQFF
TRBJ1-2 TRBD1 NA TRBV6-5 TGTGCCAGCACCAGACAGGGTGGGAACTATGGCTACACCTTC CASTRQGGNYGYTF
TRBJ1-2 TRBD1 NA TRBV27 TGTGCCAGCATGCTCGCAGGGGGCCGGTACGACTATGGCTACACCTTC CASMLAGGRYDYGYTF
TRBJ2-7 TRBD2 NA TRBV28 TGTGCCAGCAGTCCCGTACTCGGACTAGCCTACGAGCAGTACTTC CASSPVLGLAYEQYF
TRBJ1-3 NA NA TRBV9 TGTGCCAGCAGCCTAGGGGCTGGACCTGGAAACACCATATATTTT CASSLGAGPGNTIYF
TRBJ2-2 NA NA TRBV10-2 TGCGCCAGCAGTGGTTGGCTCCCGGGGGAGCTGTTTTTT CASSGWLPGELFF
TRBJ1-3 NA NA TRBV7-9 TGTGCCAGCAGCTCACCGCTCGACTCCTCTGGAAACACCATATATTTT CASSSPLDSSGNTIYF
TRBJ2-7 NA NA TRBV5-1 TGCGCCAGCAGCTTGGCCTCGGACAGCTCCTCCTACGAGCAGTACTTC CASSLASDSSSYEQYF
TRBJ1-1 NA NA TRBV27 TGTGCCAGCAGTTTACAGGGATGGACTGAAGCTTTCTTT CASSLQGWTEAFF
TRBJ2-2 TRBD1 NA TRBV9 TGTGCCAGCAGCGTCCGGGGACAGGGGAACACCGGGGAGCTGTTTTTT CASSVRGQGNTGELFF
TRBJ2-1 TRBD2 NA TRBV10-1 TGCGCCAGCAGTGAGGGACTAGACTCCTACAATGAGCAGTTCTTC CASSEGLDSYNEQFF
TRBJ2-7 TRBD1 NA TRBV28 TGTGCCAGCAGTGGGACAGGTTCCTACGAGCAGTACTTC CASSGTGSYEQYF
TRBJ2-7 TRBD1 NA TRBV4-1 TGCGCCAGCAGCCAAGAAGTCAGGGGGTGGGAGCAGTACTTC CASSQEVRGWEQYF
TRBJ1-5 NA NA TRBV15 TGTGCCACCAGCAGTGGACCGGGATTGAGGCAGCCCCAGCATTTT CATSSGPGLRQPQHF
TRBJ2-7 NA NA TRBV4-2 TGTGCCAGCAGCCAAGATTGGACCTTCGGGGGCTACGAGCAGTACTTC CASSQDWTFGGYEQYF
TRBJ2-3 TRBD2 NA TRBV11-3 TGTGCCAGCAGCTCTAGCGGGATGAAAGGAGATACGCAGTATTTT CASSSSGMKGDTQYF
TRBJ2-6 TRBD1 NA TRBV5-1 TGCGCCAGCAGCGAGGGGACAGGGGTGTCTGGGGCCAACGTCCTGACTTTC CASSEGTGVSGANVLTF
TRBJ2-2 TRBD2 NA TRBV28 TGTGCCAGCACGCTAGCGGGAAACACCGGGGAGCTGTTTTTT CASTLAGNTGELFF
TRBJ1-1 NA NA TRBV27 TGTGCCAGCAGTTTAAGTCGGCAGGGCCCCACTGAAGCTTTCTTT CASSLSRQGPTEAFF
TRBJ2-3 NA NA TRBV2 TGTGCTGGGCAGCCCACAGATACGCAGTATTTT CAGQPTDTQYF
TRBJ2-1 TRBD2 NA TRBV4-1 TGCGCCAGCAGCCAAGATCCCGGACTAGCGGCCATGCAGTTCTTC CASSQDPGLAAMQFF
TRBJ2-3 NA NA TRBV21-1 TGTGCCAGCAGCGCCCCCCCAGTGGCTAGCACAGATACGCAGTATTTT CASSAPPVASTDTQYF
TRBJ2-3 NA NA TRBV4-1 TGCGCCAGCAGCCTCGCGGGACAGAACACAGATACGCAGTATTTT CASSLAGQNTDTQYF
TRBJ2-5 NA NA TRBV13 TGTGCCAGCAGCTCCAGGGGATCGGCAGAGACCCAGTACTTC CASSSRGSAETQYF
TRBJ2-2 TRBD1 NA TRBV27 TGTGCCAGCAGTTTCGGACAGGGTTTGGGGGAGCTGTTTTTT CASSFGQGLGELFF
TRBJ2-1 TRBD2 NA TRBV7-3 TGTGCCAGCAGCTTAAGTCGGGCTAGCGGGACCTACAATGAGCAGTTCTTC CASSLSRASGTYNEQFF
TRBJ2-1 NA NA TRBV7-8 TGTGCCAGCAGCTTAACACATCCGAGGGCCTCGGTCAATGAGCAGTTCTTC CASSLTHPRASVNEQFF
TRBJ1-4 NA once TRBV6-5 TGTGCCAGCAGTTACTCGATGGGGGTACTTCGTGAAAAACTGTTTTTT CASSYSMGVLREKLFF
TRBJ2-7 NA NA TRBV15 TGTGCCACCAGCGAAACAGGGAGCTCCTACGAGCAGTACTTC CATSETGSSYEQYF
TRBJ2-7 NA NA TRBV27 TGTGCCAGCAGTTTAAACTACGGCGAGCAGTACTTC CASSLNYGEQYF